These T cell receptor beta chains were read from a single sample in a study of CD8 T cells in Susac syndrome. MiXCR was run by TCRdb on the immunoSEQ multiplex PCR reads, yielding one entry per CDR3 protein. The profile covers around 130,000 distinct CDR3 sequences, with around 90% appearing a single time and about 0.23% taken by the ten largest. The sequencing input was CD8+ T cells from PBMCs. Source of these receptors: a human donor with multiple sclerosis. Each CDR3 is given with its conserved first and last residue. A D gene is named only where the DNA matches it firmly.

j_call d_call v_call cdr3_nt cdr3_aa
TRBJ2-5 TRBD2 TRBV4-1 TGCGCCAGCAGCCAGGTTAGCGGGGAGCAGTGGGAGACCCAGTACTTC CASSQVSGEQWETQYF
TRBJ2-7 TRBD1 TRBV20-1 TGCAGTGCTAGAGATCTCCGGACAGGAGCATACGAGCAGTACTTC CSARDLRTGAYEQYF
TRBJ2-7 TRBD2 TRBV6-5 TGTGCCAGCAGTTACTCCCGGGAGGGCTACGAGCAGTACTTC CASSYSREGYEQYF
TRBJ1-1 NA TRBV7-2 TGTGCCAGCAGCTTATGGGAGATGTGGGGGAACACTGAAGCTTTCTTT CASSLWEMWGNTEAFF
TRBJ1-1 TRBD1 TRBV7-9 TGTGCCAGCAGCTTATCAGGACAGGGAGGCAAGGCTTTCTTT CASSLSGQGGKAFF
TRBJ1-2 NA TRBV30 TGTGCCTGGAGCGTAGGGGATGGGTACTATGGCTACACCTTC CAWSVGDGYYGYTF
TRBJ2-7 TRBD2 TRBV20-1 TGCAGTTCGACACTAGCGGGAGGTGGAAACGAGCAGTACTTC CSSTLAGGGNEQYF
TRBJ2-6 NA TRBV15 TGTGCCACCAGCCCCCAAAGGCTCGCAGTCCTAAACTCTGGGGCCAACGTCCTGACTTTC CATSPQRLAVLNSGANVLTF
TRBJ2-1 TRBD2 TRBV15 TGTGCCACCAGCAGAGGACTCCGGGAGGTCAATGAGCAGTTCTTC CATSRGLREVNEQFF
TRBJ1-2 NA TRBV20-1 TGCAGTGCGACAAACTATGGCTACACCTTC CSATNYGYTF
TRBJ1-2 NA TRBV28 TGTGCCAGCACCCCCTCACAGCTGAACTATGGCTACACCTTC CASTPSQLNYGYTF
TRBJ2-3 TRBD1 TRBV3-1 TGTGCCAGCAACTCACCCGGGACAGGGGCCACAGATACGCAGTATTTT CASNSPGTGATDTQYF
TRBJ1-5 NA TRBV18 TGTGCCAGCTCACCATCGGGGGCCAATCAGCCCCAGCATTTT CASSPSGANQPQHF
TRBJ2-1 TRBD1 TRBV6-2/TRBV6-3 TGTGCCAGCAGTTACCTTCCAGGGGGCGTTGAGCAGTTCTTC CASSYLPGGVEQFF